This T cell receptor (beta chain) appears in the sequencing data of a study of T cells after yellow fever vaccination. A single record per CDR3 protein comes from TCRdb applying MiXCR to the 5' RACE reads. The sample has around 310,000 distinct CDR3 sequences, approximately 4.3% seen once; the top ten hold roughly 21%. Study results and caveats: CD4 and CD8 compartments shared a small share of clonotypes.

The CDR3 has 15 residues. Germline V lookup: CDR1 LGHNA, CDR2 YSLEER. Between the trimmed V and J ends, which lost 0 bases and 5 bases, there was a span of 11 bases. Worth noting for this clonotype: Its antigen remains unidentified.

The source of this sequence is a young man who received the YFV17D yellow fever vaccine. This rearrangement joins TRBV4-3 to TRBJ1-5; D not resolved. The sample here was PBMCs, taken 15 days after the yellow fever booster vaccination. Here the CDR3 reads CASSQDIALYQPQHF. CDR3 nucleotides: TGCGCCAGCAGCCAAGATATAGCCTTATATCAGCCCCAGCATTTT.